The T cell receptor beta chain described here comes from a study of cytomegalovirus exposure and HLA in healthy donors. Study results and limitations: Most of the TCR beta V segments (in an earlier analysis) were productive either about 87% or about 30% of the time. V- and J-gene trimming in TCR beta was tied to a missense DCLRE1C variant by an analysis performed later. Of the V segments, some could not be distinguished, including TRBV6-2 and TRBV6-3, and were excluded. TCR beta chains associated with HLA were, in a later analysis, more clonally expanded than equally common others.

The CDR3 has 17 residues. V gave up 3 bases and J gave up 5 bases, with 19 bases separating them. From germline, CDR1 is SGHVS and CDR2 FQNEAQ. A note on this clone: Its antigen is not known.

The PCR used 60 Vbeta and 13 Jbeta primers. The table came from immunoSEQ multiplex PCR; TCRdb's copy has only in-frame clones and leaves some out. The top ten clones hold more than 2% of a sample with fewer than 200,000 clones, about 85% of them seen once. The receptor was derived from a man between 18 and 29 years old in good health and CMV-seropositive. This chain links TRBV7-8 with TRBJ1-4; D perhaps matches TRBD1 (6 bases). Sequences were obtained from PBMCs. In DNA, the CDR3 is TGTGCCAGCAGCTTGGGACTAAGCGGGGGCTCGAATGAAAAACTGTTTTTT. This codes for CASSLGLSGGSNEKLFF. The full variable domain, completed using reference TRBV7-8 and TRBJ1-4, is GAGVSQSPRYKVAKRGQDVALRCDPISGHVSLFWYQQALGQGPEFLTYFQNEAQLDKSGLPSDRFFAERPEGSVSTLKIQRTQQEDSAVYLCASSLGLSGGSNEKLFFGSGTQLSVL.